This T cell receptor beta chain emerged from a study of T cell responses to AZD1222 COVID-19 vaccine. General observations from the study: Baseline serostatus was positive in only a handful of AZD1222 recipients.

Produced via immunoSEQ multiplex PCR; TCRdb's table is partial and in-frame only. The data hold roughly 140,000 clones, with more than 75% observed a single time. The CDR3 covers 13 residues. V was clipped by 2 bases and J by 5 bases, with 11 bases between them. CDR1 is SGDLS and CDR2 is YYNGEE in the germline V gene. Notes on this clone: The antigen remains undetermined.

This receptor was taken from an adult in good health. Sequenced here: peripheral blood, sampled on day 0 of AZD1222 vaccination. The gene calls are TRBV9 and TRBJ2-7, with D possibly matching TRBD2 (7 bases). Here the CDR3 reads CASSVRGLDEQYF. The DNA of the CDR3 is TGTGCCAGCAGCGTGCGGGGGCTGGACGAGCAGTACTTC. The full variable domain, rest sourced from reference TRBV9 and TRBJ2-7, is DSGVTQTPKHLITATGQRVTLRCSPRSGDLSVYWYQQSLDQGLQFLIQYYNGEERAKGNILERFSAQQFPDLHSELNLSSLELGDSALYFCASSVRGLDEQYFGPGTRLTVT.